Listed below are T cell receptor beta chains from one sample, sequenced in a study of cytomegalovirus exposure and HLA in healthy donors. The protocol was immunoSEQ multiplex PCR, while the TCRdb copy is restricted to in-frame clones and leaves out a portion. The table lists around 100,000 clones. The sample comprised PBMCs. The source of these receptors is a man aged 35 to 55 in good health and CMV-seropositive. The CDR3 runs from the conserved cysteine through the conserved F or W. A D gene is named only where the DNA matches it firmly.

>TRBV18|NA|TRBJ2-5
TGTGCCAGCTCACCCCCCCGTGGGCGGGCTGCGTACCAAGAGACCCAGTACTTC
CASSPPRGRAAYQETQYF
>TRBV7-3|TRBD1|TRBJ2-7
TGTGCCAGCAGCTTAACGGGCCCCCGGGACAGGGACACCTACGAGCAGTACTTC
CASSLTGPRDRDTYEQYF
>TRBV28|TRBD1|TRBJ1-2
TGTGCCAGCAGCGGACCGGGACAGGGCCCTAGCTATGGCTACACCTTC
CASSGPGQGPSYGYTF
>TRBV27|NA|TRBJ1-4
TGTGCCAGCAGTTTATTGGGGGGAACTAATGAAAAACTGTTTTTT
CASSLLGGTNEKLFF
>TRBV9|NA|TRBJ2-7
TGTGCCAGCAGCCCTTACGGGATCCCTGGTGCCTACGAGCAGTACTTC
CASSPYGIPGAYEQYF
>TRBV6-6|NA|TRBJ2-1
TGTGCCAGCAGTTACGGGGCAGGCAATGAGCAGTTCTTC
CASSYGAGNEQFF
>TRBV6-1|TRBD2|TRBJ2-2
TGTGCCAGCAGTACCGGGACTACGAACACCGGGGAGCTGTTTTTT
CASSTGTTNTGELFF
>TRBV19|TRBD1|TRBJ1-5
TGTGCCAGTTGGGACAGGGAAAATCAGCCCCAGCATTTT
CASWDRENQPQHF
>TRBV6-6|NA|TRBJ2-1
TGTGCCAGCAGGTCCGTGGGCTATGAGCAGTTCTTC
CASRSVGYEQFF
>TRBV7-9|NA|TRBJ1-4
TGTGCCAGCAGCAGCGGGGGCGAAGGGGGGAGTAATGAAAAACTGTTTTTT
CASSSGGEGGSNEKLFF
>TRBV5-6|NA|TRBJ2-2
TGTGCCAGCAGCTTGATTCAGGGTGGCGGGGAGCTGTTTTTT
CASSLIQGGGELFF
>TRBV9|TRBD1|TRBJ2-7
TGTGCCAGCAGCGCCCTCGGGACAGGGTACTACGAGCAGTACTTC
CASSALGTGYYEQYF
>TRBV19|TRBD2|TRBJ2-1
TGTGCCAGTAGTAACCTAGCGGGCTCCAATGAGCAGTTCTTC
CASSNLAGSNEQFF
>TRBV27|NA|TRBJ2-3
TGTGCCAGCAGTTTATCCTCCCTCACAGATACGCAGTATTTT
CASSLSSLTDTQYF
>TRBV28|TRBD2|TRBJ2-6
TGTGCCAGCTTACGGGGGGGCCCCTCTGGGGCCAACGTCCTGACTTTC
CASLRGGPSGANVLTF
>TRBV4-1|TRBD2|TRBJ2-3
TGCGCCAGCAGCCCCCCGGGTGGCGGGAGGTTAGATACGCAGTATTTT
CASSPPGGGRLDTQYF
>TRBV6-5|NA|TRBJ1-2
TGTGCCAGCAGTGGTACGACAGGACTCGCCTATGGCTACACCTTC
CASSGTTGLAYGYTF
>TRBV27|NA|TRBJ2-7
TGTGCCAGCAGTTTAGCGCCCTCGGGTAGCTACGAGCAGTACTTC
CASSLAPSGSYEQYF
>TRBV2|TRBD1|TRBJ1-5
TGTGCCAGCAGAGGGTACGACAGGGTCAATCAGCCCCAGCATTTT
CASRGYDRVNQPQHF
>TRBV28|NA|TRBJ2-7
TGTGCCAGCAGTTATACGACTAGGGTCTATCAGAGCTCCTACGAGCAGTACTTC
CASSYTTRVYQSSYEQYF
>TRBV28|TRBD2|TRBJ2-5
TGTGCCAGCAGTCCCCCGGAGGGACTAGCGGAAGAGGGGACCCAGTACTTC
CASSPPEGLAEEGTQYF
>TRBV7-2|NA|TRBJ2-5
TGTGCCAGCAGCTTAGAAAGCGGGTACCAAGAGACCCAGTACTTC
CASSLESGYQETQYF
>TRBV7-3|TRBD1|TRBJ2-1
TGTGCCAGCAGCTTACAGGGGGCGGATGAGCAGTTCTTC
CASSLQGADEQFF
>TRBV7-7|NA|TRBJ2-3
TGTGCCAGCAGCCCTCGGGGGCGGGAGTATGCGCAGTATTTT
CASSPRGREYAQYF
>TRBV5-1|NA|TRBJ2-7
TGCGCCAGCAGCTCCCCCGGGGACGAGCAGTACTTC
CASSSPGDEQYF
>TRBV18|TRBD2|TRBJ2-7
TGTGCCAGCTCGTTCGCGACTAGCGGGGCCTCCTACGAGCAGTACTTC
CASSFATSGASYEQYF
>TRBV11-2|NA|TRBJ2-2
TGTGCCAGCAGCTTGATGGGCGGGACCAACACCGGGGAGCTGTTTTTT
CASSLMGGTNTGELFF
>TRBV6-6|NA|TRBJ2-1
TGTGCCAGCAGTAGCGGACTGTACAATGAGCAGTTCTTC
CASSSGLYNEQFF
>TRBV2|TRBD2|TRBJ2-2
TGTGCCAGCAGTGAGCTAGCGGGAGGATTAAACACCGGGGAGCTGTTTTTT
CASSELAGGLNTGELFF
>TRBV7-2|NA|TRBJ2-1
TGTGCCAGCAGCTTAGAGGACTACCCCTACAATGAGCAGTTCTTC
CASSLEDYPYNEQFF
>TRBV6-5|NA|TRBJ2-7
TGTGCCAGCAGTTTACGACAGGAATGGTACTTC
CASSLRQEWYF
>TRBV4-2|NA|TRBJ1-3
TGTGCCAGCAGCCAAGCCTCTTCCCCTGGAAACACCATATATTTT
CASSQASSPGNTIYF
>TRBV10-3|NA|TRBJ2-7
TGTGCCCTATCAAGGCAACAGGGCCCAACTTACGAGCAGTACTTC
CALSRQQGPTYEQYF
>TRBV19|TRBD2|TRBJ2-1
TGTGCCAGTAGTGAGCGGGAGTTGGTCAGGTACAATGAGCAGTTCTTC
CASSERELVRYNEQFF
>TRBV9|NA|TRBJ2-5
TGTGCCAGCAGCCACACTCGCGCGGGGAACGACCAAGAGACCCAGTACTTC
CASSHTRAGNDQETQYF
>TRBV2|NA|TRBJ2-1
TGTGCCACTACCTACAATGAGCAGTTCTTC
CATTYNEQFF